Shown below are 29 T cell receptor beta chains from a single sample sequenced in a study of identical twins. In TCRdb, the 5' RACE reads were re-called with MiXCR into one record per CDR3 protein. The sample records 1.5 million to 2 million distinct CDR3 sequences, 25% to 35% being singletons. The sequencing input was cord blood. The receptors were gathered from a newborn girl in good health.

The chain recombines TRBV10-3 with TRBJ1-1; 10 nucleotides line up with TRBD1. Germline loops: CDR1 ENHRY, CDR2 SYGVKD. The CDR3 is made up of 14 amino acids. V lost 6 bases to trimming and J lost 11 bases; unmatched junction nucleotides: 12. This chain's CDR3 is CAISVPGQGSAAFF. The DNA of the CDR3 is TGTGCCATCAGCGTACCGGGACAGGGGAGTGCGGCTTTCTTT.

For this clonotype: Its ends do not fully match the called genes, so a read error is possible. The CDR3 coding sequence is TGCGCCAGCATGACCGGGACGGCTAACACTAAAGCTTTCTTT. Residues: CASMTGTANTKAFF. This sequence joins TRBV5-1 and TRBJ1-1, with D tentatively TRBD1 (5 bases). The CDR3 length is 14 residues. Germline V CDR1 and CDR2: SGHRS, YFSETQ. Together with reference TRBV5-1 and TRBJ1-1, the CDR3 gives the full variable domain: KAGVTQTPRYLIKTRGQQVTLSCSPISGHRSVSWYQQTPGQGLQFLFEYFSETQRNKGNFPGRFSGRQFSNSRSEMNVSTLELGDSALYLCASMTGTANTKAFFGQGTRLTVV.

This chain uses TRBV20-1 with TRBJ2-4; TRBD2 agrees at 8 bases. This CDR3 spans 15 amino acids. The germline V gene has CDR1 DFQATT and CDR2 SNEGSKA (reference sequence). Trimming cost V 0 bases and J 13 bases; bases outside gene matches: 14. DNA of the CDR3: TGCAGTGCTAGAGATCCCGGCGGGGGGCTCTACGGGCAGTACTTC. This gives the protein CSARDPGGGLYGQYF.

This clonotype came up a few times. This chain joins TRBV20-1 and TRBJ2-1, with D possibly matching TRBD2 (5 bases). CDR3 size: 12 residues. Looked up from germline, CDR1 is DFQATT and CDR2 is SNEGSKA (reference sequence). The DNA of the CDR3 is TGCGGAGCGGTGCTCTCCTACAATGAGCAGTTCTTC. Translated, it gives CGAVLSYNEQFF.

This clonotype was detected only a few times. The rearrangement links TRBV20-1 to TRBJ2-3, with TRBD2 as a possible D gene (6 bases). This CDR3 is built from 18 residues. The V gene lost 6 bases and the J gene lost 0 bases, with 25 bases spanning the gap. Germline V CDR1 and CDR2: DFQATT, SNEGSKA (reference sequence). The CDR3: CSAWTPAGSVTSTDTQYF. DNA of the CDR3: TGCAGTGCCTGGACCCCCGCGGGATCGGTTACTAGCACAGATACGCAGTATTTT.

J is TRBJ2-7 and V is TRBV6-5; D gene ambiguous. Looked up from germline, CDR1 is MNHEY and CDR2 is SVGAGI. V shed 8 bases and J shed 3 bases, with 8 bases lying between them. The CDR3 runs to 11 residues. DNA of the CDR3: TGTGCCAGCGGTTTCTACTACGAGCAGTACTTC. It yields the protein CASGFYYEQYF.

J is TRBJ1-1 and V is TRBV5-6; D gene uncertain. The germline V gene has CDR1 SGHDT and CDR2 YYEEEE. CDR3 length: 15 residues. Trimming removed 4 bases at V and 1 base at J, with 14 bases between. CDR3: CASSRVPAQNTEAFF. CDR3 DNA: TGTGCCAGCAGCAGGGTCCCCGCTCAGAACACTGAAGCTTTCTTT.

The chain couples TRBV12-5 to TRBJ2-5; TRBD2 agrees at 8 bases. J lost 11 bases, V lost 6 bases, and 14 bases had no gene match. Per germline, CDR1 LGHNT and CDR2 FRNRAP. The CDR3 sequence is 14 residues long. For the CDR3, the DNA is TGTGCTAGTGGCCCCGGGACTAGTTACAATGAGCAGTACTTC. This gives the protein CASGPGTSYNEQYF. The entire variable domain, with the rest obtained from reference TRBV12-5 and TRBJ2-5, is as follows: DARVTQTPRHKVTEMGQEVTMRCQPILGHNTVFWYRQTMMQGLELLAYFRNRAPLDDSGMPKDRFSAEMPDATLATLKIQPSEPRDSAVYFCASGPGTSYNEQYFGPGTRLLVL.

DNA for the CDR3: TGTGCCAGCAGAGTAGCGGGGGATGACAATGAGCAGTTCTTC. It specifies CASRVAGDDNEQFF. This rearrangement joins TRBV2 to TRBJ2-1, with 9 nucleotides matching TRBD2. Germline-derived CDR1 and CDR2 are SNHLY and FYNNEI. Trimming took 6 bases from V and 5 from J; bases not matched to a gene: 5. This CDR3 region has 14 residues. The full variable domain, rest sourced from reference TRBV2 and TRBJ2-1, is EPEVTQTPSHQVTQMGQEVILRCVPISNHLYFYWYRQILGQKVEFLVSFYNNEISEKSEIFDDQFSVERPDGSNFTLKIRSTKLEDSAMYFCASRVAGDDNEQFFGPGTRLTVL.

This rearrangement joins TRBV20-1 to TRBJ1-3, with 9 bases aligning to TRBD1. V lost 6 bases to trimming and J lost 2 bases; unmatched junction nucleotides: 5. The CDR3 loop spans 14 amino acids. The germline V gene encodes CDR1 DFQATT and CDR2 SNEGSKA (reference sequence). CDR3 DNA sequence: TGCAGTGCCCTGACAGGGGGACCTGGAAACACCATATATTTT. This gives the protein CSALTGGPGNTIYF.

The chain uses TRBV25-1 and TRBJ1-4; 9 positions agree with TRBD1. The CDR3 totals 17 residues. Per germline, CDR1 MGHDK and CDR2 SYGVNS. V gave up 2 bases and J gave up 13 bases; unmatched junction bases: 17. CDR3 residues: CASSEEAPGQGSFGLFF. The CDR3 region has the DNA TGTGCCAGCAGTGAAGAAGCACCGGGACAGGGATCTTTTGGACTGTTTTTT.

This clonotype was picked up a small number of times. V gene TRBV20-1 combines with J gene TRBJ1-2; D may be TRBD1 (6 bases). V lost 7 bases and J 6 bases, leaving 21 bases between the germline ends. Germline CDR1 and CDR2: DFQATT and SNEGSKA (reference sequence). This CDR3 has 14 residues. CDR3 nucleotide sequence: TGCAGTGTCAGACGGGGGGCAGGGAGGAATGGCTACACCTTC. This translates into CSVRRGAGRNGYTF.

The CDR3, as DNA: TGTGCCAGCAGGGAGGGGGGTAGTACTGAAGCTTTCTTT. Translating gives CASREGGSTEAFF. The gene calls are TRBV7-9 and TRBJ1-1; maybe TRBD1 (6 bases). Germline CDR1 and CDR2: SEHNR and FQNEAQ (reference sequence). V lost 6 bases, J lost 5 bases, and 13 bases lay in between. There are 13 residues in the CDR3.

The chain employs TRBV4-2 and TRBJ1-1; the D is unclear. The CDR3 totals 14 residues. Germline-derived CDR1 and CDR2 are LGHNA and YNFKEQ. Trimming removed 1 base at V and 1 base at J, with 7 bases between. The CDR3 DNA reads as TGTGCCAGCAGCCAAGTCACAGAGAACACTGAAGCTTTCTTT. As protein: CASSQVTENTEAFF.

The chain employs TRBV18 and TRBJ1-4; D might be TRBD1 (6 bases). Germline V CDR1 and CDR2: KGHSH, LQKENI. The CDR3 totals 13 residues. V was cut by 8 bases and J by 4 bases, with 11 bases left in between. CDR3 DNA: TGTGCCAGCGCCCGGACAGTTAATGAAAAACTGTTTTTT. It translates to CASARTVNEKLFF.

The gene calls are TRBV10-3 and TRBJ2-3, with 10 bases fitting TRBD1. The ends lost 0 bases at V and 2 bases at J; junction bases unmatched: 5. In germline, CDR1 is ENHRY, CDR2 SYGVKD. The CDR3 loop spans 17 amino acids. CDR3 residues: CAISESVGTGVTDTQYF. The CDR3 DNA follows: TGTGCCATCAGTGAGTCGGTTGGGACAGGGGTCACAGATACGCAGTATTTT.

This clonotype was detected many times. CDR3 loop: CSVVPVKGNEQYF. The DNA for the CDR3 is TGCAGCGTTGTTCCGGTTAAGGGAAACGAGCAGTACTTC. The V call is TRBV29-1, the J call TRBJ2-7; the D is unclear. V lost 4 bases to trimming and J lost 5 bases, with 15 bases between them. The CDR3 is 13 residues long. Germline-derived CDR1 and CDR2 are SQVTM and ANQGSEA.

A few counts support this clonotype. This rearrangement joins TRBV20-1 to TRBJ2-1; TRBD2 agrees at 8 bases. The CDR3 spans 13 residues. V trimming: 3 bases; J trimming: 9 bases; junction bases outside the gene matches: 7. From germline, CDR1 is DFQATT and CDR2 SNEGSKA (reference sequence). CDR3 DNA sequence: TGCAGTGCTAGCCGGGAGGGCCCAAGTGAGCAGTTCTTC. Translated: CSASREGPSEQFF.

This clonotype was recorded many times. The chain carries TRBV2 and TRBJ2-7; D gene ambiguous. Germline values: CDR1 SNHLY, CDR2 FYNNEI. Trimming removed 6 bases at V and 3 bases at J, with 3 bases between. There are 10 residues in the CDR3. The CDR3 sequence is CASSIYEQYF. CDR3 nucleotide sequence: TGTGCCAGCAGCATCTACGAGCAGTACTTC.

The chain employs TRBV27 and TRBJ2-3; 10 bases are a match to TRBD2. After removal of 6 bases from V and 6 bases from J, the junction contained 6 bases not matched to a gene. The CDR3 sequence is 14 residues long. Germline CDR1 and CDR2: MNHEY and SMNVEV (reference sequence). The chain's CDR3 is CASRPSGGGDTQYF. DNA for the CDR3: TGTGCCAGCAGGCCTAGCGGGGGAGGGGATACGCAGTATTTT.

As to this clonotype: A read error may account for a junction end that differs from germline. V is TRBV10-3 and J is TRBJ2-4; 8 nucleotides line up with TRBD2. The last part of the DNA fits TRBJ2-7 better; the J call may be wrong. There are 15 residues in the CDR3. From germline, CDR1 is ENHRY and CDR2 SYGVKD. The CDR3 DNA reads TGCGCCATTCGGGTGCAGGGACTAGTTAGCGACGAGCAGTACTTC. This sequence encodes CAIRVQGLVSDEQYF.

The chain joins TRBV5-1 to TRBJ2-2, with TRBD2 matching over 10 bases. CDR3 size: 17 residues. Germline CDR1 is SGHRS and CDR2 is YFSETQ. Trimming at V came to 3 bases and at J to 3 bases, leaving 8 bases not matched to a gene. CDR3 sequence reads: CASSSPLAGGDTGELFF. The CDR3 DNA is TGCGCCAGCAGCTCCCCCTTAGCGGGGGGCGACACCGGGGAGCTGTTTTTT.

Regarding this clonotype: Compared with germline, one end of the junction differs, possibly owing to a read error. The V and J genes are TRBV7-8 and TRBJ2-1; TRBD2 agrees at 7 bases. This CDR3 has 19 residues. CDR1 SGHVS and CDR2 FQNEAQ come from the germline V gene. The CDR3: CASSQPGGGFSSSYNERFF. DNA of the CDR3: TGTGCCAGCAGCCAACCAGGCGGGGGATTCTCGAGCTCCTACAATGAGCGGTTCTTC.

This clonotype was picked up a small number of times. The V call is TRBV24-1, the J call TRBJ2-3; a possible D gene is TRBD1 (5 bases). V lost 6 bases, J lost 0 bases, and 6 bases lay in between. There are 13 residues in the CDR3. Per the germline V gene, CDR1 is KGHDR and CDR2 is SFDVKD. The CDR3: CATSHRSTDTQYF. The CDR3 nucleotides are TGTGCCACCAGTCACAGGAGCACAGATACGCAGTATTTT.

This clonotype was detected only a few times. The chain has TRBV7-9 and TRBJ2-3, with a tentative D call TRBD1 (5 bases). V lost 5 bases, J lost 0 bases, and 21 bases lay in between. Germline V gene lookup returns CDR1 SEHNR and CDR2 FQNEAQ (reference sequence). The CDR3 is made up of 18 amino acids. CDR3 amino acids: CASSHPRRQPASTDTQYF. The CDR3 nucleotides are TGTGCCAGCAGCCATCCCCGGAGACAGCCAGCTAGCACAGATACGCAGTATTTT.

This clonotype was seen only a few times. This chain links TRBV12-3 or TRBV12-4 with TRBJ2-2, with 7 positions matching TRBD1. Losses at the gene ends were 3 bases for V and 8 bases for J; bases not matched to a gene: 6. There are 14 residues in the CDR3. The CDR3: CASSFFRGTGELFF. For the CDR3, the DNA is TGTGCCAGCAGTTTTTTCAGGGGGACAGGGGAGCTGTTTTTT.

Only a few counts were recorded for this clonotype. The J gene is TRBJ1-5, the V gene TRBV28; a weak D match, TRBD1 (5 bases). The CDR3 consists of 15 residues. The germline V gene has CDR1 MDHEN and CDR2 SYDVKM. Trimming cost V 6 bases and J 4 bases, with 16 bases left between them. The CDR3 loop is CASSLPDRLNQPQHF. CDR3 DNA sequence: TGTGCCAGCAGCCTACCCGACAGATTAAATCAGCCCCAGCATTTT.

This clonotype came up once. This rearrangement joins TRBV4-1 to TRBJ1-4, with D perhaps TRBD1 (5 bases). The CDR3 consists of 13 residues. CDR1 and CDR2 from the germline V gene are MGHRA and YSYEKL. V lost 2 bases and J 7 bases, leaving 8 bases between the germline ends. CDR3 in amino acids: CASSQRGLEKLFF. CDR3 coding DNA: TGCGCCAGCAGCCAACGGGGACTTGAAAAACTGTTTTTT.

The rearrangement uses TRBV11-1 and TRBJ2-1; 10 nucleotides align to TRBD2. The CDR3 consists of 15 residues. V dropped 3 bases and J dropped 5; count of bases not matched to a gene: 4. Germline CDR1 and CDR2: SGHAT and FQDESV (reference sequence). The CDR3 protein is CASSFSLAGDNEQFF. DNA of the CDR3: TGTGCCAGCAGCTTTAGCCTAGCGGGGGACAATGAGCAGTTCTTC.